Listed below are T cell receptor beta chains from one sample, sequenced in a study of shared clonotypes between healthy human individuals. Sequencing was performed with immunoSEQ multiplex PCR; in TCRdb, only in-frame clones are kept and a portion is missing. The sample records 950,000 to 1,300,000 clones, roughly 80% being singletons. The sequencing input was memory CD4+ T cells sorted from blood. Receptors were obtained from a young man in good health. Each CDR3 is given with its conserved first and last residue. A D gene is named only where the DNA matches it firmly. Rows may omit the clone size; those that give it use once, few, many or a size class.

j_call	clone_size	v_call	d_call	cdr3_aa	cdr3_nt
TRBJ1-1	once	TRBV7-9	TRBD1	CASSYGGGATEAFF	TGTGCCAGCAGCTACGGAGGGGGCGCCACTGAAGCTTTCTTT
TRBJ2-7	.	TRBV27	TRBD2	CASSLSRLAGFEQYF	TGTGCCAGCAGTTTATCGAGACTAGCGGGGTTCGAGCAGTACTTC
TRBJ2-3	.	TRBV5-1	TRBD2	CASSPGLAGGQDTQYF	TGCGCCAGCAGCCCGGGACTAGCGGGGGGCCAAGATACGCAGTATTTT
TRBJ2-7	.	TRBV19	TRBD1	CASSTGQGAYEQYF	TGTGCCAGTAGTACAGGACAGGGGGCGTACGAGCAGTACTTC
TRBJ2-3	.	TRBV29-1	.	CSFSPTTDTQYF	TGCAGCTTTAGCCCAACCACAGATACGCAGTATTTT
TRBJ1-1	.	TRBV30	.	CAWSGDSSKAFF	TGTGCCTGGAGCGGAGACAGTAGTAAAGCTTTCTTT
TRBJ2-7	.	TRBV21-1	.	CASNPRDSPCEQYF	TGTGCCAGCAACCCGCGGGACAGTCCGTGCGAGCAGTACTTC
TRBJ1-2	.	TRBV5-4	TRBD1	CASSSGTAGGYTF	TGTGCCAGCAGCTCCGGGACAGCAGGAGGCTACACCTTC
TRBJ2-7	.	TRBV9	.	CASSADGGKQYF	TGTGCCAGCAGCGCCGATGGGGGAAAGCAGTACTTC
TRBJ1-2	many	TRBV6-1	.	CASSEFGQMDYGYTF	TGTGCCAGCAGTGAATTCGGCCAGATGGATTATGGCTACACCTTC
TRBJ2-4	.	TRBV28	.	CASSPRTGTTDIQYF	TGTGCCAGCAGTCCCCGGACAGGGACTACGGACATTCAGTACTTC
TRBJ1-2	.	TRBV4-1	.	CASSQVLVGGYTF	TGCGCCAGCAGCCAAGTTCTGGTTGGTGGCTACACCTTC
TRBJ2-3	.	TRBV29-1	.	CSVEYQPDTQYF	TGCAGCGTTGAATATCAGCCAGATACGCAGTATTTT
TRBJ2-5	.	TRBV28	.	CASRRTFNRETQYF	TGTGCCAGCAGGAGGACATTCAACCGGGAGACCCAGTACTTC
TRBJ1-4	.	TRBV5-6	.	CASSLAGEGREKLFF	TGTGCCAGCAGCTTGGCCGGGGAGGGGAGGGAAAAACTGTTTTTT
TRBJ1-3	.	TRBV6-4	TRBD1	CASINRDSFSGNTIYF	TGTGCCAGCATCAACCGGGACAGCTTCTCTGGAAACACCATATATTTT
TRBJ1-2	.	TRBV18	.	CASSPTSEINYGYTF	TGTGCCAGCTCCCCGACCTCGGAAATTAACTATGGCTACACCTTC
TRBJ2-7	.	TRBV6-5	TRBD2	CASIPTSGPYEQYF	TGTGCCAGCATCCCGACTAGCGGCCCCTACGAGCAGTACTTC
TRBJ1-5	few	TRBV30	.	CAWTGAGNQPQHF	TGTGCCTGGACAGGGGCCGGCAATCAGCCCCAGCATTTT
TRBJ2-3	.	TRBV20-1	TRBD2	CSLSGGDTQYF	TGCAGCCTATCGGGGGGGGATACGCAGTATTTT
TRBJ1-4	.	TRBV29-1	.	CSGTRGEKLFF	TGCAGCGGTACCAGGGGTGAAAAACTGTTTTTT
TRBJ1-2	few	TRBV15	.	CATSRDLAGNYGYTF	TGTGCCACCAGCAGAGATTTGGCGGGGAACTATGGCTACACCTTC